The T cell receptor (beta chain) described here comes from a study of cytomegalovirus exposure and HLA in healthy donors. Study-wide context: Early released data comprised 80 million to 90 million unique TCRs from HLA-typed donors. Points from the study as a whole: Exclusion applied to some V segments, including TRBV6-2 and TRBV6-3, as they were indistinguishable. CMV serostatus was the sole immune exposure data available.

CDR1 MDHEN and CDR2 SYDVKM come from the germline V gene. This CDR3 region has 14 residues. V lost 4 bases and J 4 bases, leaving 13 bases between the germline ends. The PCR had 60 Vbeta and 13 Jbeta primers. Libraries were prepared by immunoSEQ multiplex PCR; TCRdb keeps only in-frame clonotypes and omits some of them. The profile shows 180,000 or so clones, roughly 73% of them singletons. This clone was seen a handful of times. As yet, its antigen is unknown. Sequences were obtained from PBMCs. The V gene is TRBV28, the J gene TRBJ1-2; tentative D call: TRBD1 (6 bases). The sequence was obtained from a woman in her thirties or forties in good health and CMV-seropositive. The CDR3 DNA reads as TGTGCCAGCAGTTCCCCCAGGGGTTCCTATGGCTACACCTTC. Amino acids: CASSSPRGSYGYTF.